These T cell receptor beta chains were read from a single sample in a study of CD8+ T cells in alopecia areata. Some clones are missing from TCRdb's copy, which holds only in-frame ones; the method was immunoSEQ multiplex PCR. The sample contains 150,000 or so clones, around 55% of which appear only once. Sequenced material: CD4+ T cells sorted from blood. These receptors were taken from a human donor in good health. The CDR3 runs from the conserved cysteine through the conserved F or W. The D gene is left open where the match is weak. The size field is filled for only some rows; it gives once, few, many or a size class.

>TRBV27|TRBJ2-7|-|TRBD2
TGTGCCAGCAGCCTCGGGACTAGCGGGAGTTACGAGCAGTACTTC
CASSLGTSGSYEQYF
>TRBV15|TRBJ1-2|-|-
TGTGCCACCAGCAGAGACAGGGGAGTCGGCCGCTACACCTTC
CATSRDRGVGRYTF
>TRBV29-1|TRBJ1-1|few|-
TGCAGCGTTGAATTGTGGACGGTGAACACTGAAGCTTTCTTT
CSVELWTVNTEAFF
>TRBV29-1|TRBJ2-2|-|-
TGCAGCGCGTGGGCCCTACAGGACACCGGGGAGCTGTTTTTT
CSAWALQDTGELFF
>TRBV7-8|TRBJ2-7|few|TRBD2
TGTGCCAGCAGCTTAATTGTGACTAGCGGCTCCTACGAGCAGTACTTC
CASSLIVTSGSYEQYF
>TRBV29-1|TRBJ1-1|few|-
TGCAGCGTTGAAAAGGCGGGCTTGAACACTGAAGCTTTCTTT
CSVEKAGLNTEAFF
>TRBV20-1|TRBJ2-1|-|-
TGCAGTGCAGCTGAGAATGAGCAGTTCTTC
CSAAENEQFF
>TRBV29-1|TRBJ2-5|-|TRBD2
TGCAGCGTAGGTGCAAGCGGGAGTGCAGAGACCCAGTACTTC
CSVGASGSAETQYF
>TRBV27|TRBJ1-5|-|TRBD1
TGTGCCAGCAGTTCCGGGACAGGGGGTCAGCCCCAGCATTTT
CASSSGTGGQPQHF
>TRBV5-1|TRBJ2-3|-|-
TGCGCCAGCAGCTTAAGACTCACGGCGGATACGCAGTATTTT
CASSLRLTADTQYF
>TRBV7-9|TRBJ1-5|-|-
TGTGCCAGCAGCTTACAGGGGTCGGGAAATCAGCCCCAGCATTTT
CASSLQGSGNQPQHF
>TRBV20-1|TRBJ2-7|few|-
TGCAGTGCTAGAGTTGACTACGAGCAGTACTTC
CSARVDYEQYF
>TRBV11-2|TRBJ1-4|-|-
TGTGCCAGCAGCTTAGGGCGGCGGATCGAAAAACTGTTTTTT
CASSLGRRIEKLFF
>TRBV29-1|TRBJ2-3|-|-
TGCAGCGTTGATATCCTAGCCGGTAGCACAGATACGCAGTATTTT
CSVDILAGSTDTQYF
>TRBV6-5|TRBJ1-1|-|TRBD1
TGTGCCAGCAGTTATCGTCGGACAGGGGGGAACACTGAAGCTTTCTTT
CASSYRRTGGNTEAFF
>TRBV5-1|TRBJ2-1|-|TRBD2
TGCGCCAGCAGCTTCGGCGGGAGTTTTGGCAATGAGCAGTTCTTC
CASSFGGSFGNEQFF
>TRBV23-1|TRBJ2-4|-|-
TGCGCCAGCAGTCAAGTAGACAGGGCCGGGGGTTTCTTC
CASSQVDRAGGFF
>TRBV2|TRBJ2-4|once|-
TGTGCCAGCAGTGAGGACGGATTAGCCAAAAACATTCAGTACTTC
CASSEDGLAKNIQYF
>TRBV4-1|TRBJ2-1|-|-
TGCGCCAGCAGCCAGATAGATGGGAGTAACAATGAGCAGTTCTTC
CASSQIDGSNNEQFF
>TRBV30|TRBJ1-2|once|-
TGTGCCTCCTCGTACGTAGGGCGCGGCTACACCTTC
CASSYVGRGYTF
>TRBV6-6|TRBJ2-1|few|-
TGTGCCAGCAGTTACTCCTACAATGAGCAGTTCTTC
CASSYSYNEQFF
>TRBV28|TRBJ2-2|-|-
TGTACCAGCAGTACACAGACAGGCTACACCGGGGAGCTGTTTTTT
CTSSTQTGYTGELFF
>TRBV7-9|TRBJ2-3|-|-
TGTGCCAGCAGCTCCCTTGGGGGCACAGATACGCAGTATTTT
CASSSLGGTDTQYF
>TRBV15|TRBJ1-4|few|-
TGTGCCACCAGCAGAGTTCCCTTGACAGACGAAAAACTGTTTTTT
CATSRVPLTDEKLFF